Following are 11 T cell receptor beta chains from one sample sequenced in a study of monozygotic twins with inflammatory bowel disease. TCRdb reprocessed the 5' RACE reads, with one entry per CDR3 protein and no DNA. In all, the sample yields approximately 400,000 distinct CDR3 sequences. Specimen: blood. The receptors here all came from a human donor with ulcerative colitis or Crohn's disease, or a healthy co-twin of an affected twin (not recorded which).

The chain has TRBV5-1 and TRBJ1-1. The CDR3 runs to 16 residues. Per the germline V gene, CDR1 is SGHRS and CDR2 is YFSETQ. CDR3 amino acids: CASSLDPSRVNTEAFF.

The chain has TRBV5-1 and TRBJ2-3; the D gene TCRdb calls, TRBD1, cannot be checked with no DNA. CDR1 SGHRS and CDR2 YFSETQ come from the germline V gene. The CDR3 is 14 residues long. The chain's CDR3 is CASSLAAPQDTQYF. The complete variable domain, with remaining parts taken from reference TRBV5-1 and TRBJ2-3, reads KAGVTQTPRYLIKTRGQQVTLSCSPISGHRSVSWYQQTPGQGLQFLFEYFSETQRNKGNFPGRFSGRQFSNSRSEMNVSTLELGDSALYLCASSLAAPQDTQYFGPGTRLTVL.

This chain links TRBV28 with TRBJ2-7; TCRdb's assignment of TRBD1 cannot be checked, as there is no DNA. Germline V lookup: CDR1 MDHEN, CDR2 SYDVKM. This CDR3 region has 14 residues. The CDR3 loop reads CASSEPGTGNEQYF.

The chain links TRBV20-1 to TRBJ1-2; TCRdb picks TRBD1, but there is no DNA to check that call. The CDR3 contains 14 residues. The V gene's germline CDR1 is DFQATT and CDR2 SNEGSKA (reference sequence). The CDR3 sequence: CSARGQGPLYGYTF.

The rearrangement links TRBV6-6 to TRBJ1-1; with no DNA, the TCRdb D assignment of TRBD1 cannot be verified. CDR1 is MNHNY, CDR2 SVGAGI, per germline (reference sequence). The CDR3 runs to 14 residues. The CDR3 sequence is CASTRTGPNTEAFF.

The chain recombines TRBV7-9 with TRBJ1-1; the D call of TRBD1 rests on TCRdb alone, since no DNA is present to check it. The CDR3 is 12 residues long. Germline V gives CDR1 SEHNR, CDR2 FQNEAQ (reference sequence). The CDR3 reads CASSHISPEAFF. The full variable domain, completed using reference TRBV7-9 and TRBJ1-1, is DTGVSQNPRHKITKRGQNVTFRCDPISEHNRLYWYRQTLGQGPEFLTYFQNEAQLEKSRLLSDRFSAERPKGSFSTLEIQRTEQGDSAMYLCASSHISPEAFFGQGTRLTVV.

V is TRBV9 and J is TRBJ2-1; TCRdb calls TRBD2, which cannot be checked without DNA. Germline V lookup: CDR1 SGDLS, CDR2 YYNGEE. The CDR3 runs 15 residues. CDR3 amino acids: CASSARTSGNNEQFF.

J is TRBJ2-1 and V is TRBV19; the D call from TCRdb, TRBD2, cannot be confirmed without DNA. This CDR3 is built from 17 residues. Germline CDR1 is LNHDA and CDR2 is SQIVND (reference sequence). CDR3 sequence reads: CASSLAPLAGVDNEQFF.

V and J are TRBV20-1 and TRBJ2-2. Germline CDR1 is DFQATT and CDR2 is SNEGSKA (reference sequence). There are 11 residues in the CDR3. The chain's CDR3 is CSARDYGELFF.

The chain recombines TRBV20-1 with TRBJ2-7; the TRBD1 assignment by TCRdb is unverifiable without DNA. CDR3 length equals 14 residues. Germline assignment: CDR1 DFQATT and CDR2 SNEGSKA (reference sequence). The CDR3 sequence: CSAPTYKDRDEQYF.

The chain links TRBV27 to TRBJ1-2; lacking DNA, the TRBD1 call made by TCRdb goes unchecked. This CDR3 spans 13 amino acids. CDR1 and CDR2 (germline): MNHEY, SMNVEV (reference sequence). The CDR3 here is CASSRNRQFGYTF.